This T cell receptor (beta chain) was sequenced during a study of blood T cell repertoires in COVID-19 (dated by TCRdb to the early 2020s). Concerning the study at large: Collaborator samples came from the United States, Italy and Spain and covered acute and convalescent phases of COVID-19. The material from the prospective study consisted of cDNA or gDNA derived from T cells, B-cell-depleted T cells, or PBMCs. The samples were drawn from the first 160 participants of the ongoing ImmuneRACE study and from over a thousand subjects provided by 6 global collaborators. Where available, HLA class I and class II types were taken from metadata supplied by the sample provider and were not determined by assay-based typing. A de-identified subject ID, COVID-19 status, age in years and sex were almost always included in the sample metadata. Deeply sampled blood TCRbeta repertoires from subjects exposed to, actively infected with, or recovered from COVID-19 were included in the dataset. The repertoires were released in a freely available public database intended as a resource for research on the immune response to SARS-CoV-2. What the research found in general, with its limitations: How much clinical and demographic metadata was included differed by source and by participant, and the metadata was provided uncurated.

Trimming accounts for 3 bases at V and 5 bases at J, while the number of junction bases matched to no gene is 4. CDR1 and CDR2 are read off the germline V gene as MRHNA and SNTAGT. From cysteine to phenylalanine, the CDR3 is 14 amino acids long. Kept here is only the CDR3 DNA, which spans 42 bases and is read in frame from base 1. TCRbeta CDR3 regions were amplified from genomic DNA using the immunoSEQ Assay, a bias-controlled multiplex PCR. On the authors' methods: Nucleated cell counts per sample were estimated from amplification of reference gene primers within the assay. Sequence reads were collapsed and filtered to measure the absolute abundance of every unique TCRbeta CDR3 rearrangement. For each sample, productive Simpson clonality was calculated as the square root of Simpson's diversity index across productive rearrangements. TCRdb took over this immuneACCESS table, retaining in-frame rearrangements with V and J assigned. Such tables are incomplete; in checked studies, under half of the missing clones stem from an unresolved V gene, and the remainder is unexplained. Clone size and V and J calls were adopted from that table, with D and trimming inferred from the DNA. The sample data list tens of thousands of clones, and roughly 80% of these were observed just once. 20% to 30% of the sample is in the top ten clones.

Note on this clone: Its specific antigen is unknown. Base qualities are not at hand, and no much larger clone is one base apart.

Collaborating institutions collected whole blood in K2EDTA tubes following their own protocols. Collaborator samples were shipped for TCRbeta analysis as frozen whole blood, isolated PBMCs, or DNA extracted from either sample type. The sequence links TRBV6-4 to TRBJ2-1, with 7 bases matching TRBD1. The source of this sequence is a man aged 80 or over with active or convalescent COVID-19. What was sequenced was peripheral blood. This receptor has the CDR3 CASSEGQHNNEQFF. The bases are TGTGCCAGCAGTGAGGGACAGCACAACAATGAGCAGTTCTTC.